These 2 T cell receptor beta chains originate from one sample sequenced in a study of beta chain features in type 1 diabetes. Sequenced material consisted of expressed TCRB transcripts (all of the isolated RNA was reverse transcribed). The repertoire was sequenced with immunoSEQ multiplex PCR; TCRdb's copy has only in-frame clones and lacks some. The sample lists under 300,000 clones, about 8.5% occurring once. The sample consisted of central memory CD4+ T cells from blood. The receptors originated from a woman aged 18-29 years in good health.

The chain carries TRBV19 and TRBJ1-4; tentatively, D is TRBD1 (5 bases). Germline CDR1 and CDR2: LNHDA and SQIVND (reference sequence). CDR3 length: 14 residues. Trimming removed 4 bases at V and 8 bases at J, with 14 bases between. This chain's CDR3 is CASSTGTRGEKLFF. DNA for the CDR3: TGTGCCAGTAGTACCGGGACCCGAGGGGAAAAACTGTTTTTT.

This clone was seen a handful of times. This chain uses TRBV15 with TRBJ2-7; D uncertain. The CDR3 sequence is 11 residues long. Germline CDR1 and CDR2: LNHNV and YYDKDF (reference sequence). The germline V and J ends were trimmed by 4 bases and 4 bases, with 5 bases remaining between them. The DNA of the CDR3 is TGTGCCACCAGCAACCAATACGAGCAGTACTTC. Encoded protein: CATSNQYEQYF.